The clone carrying this TCR beta chain was counted a single time. The sample is drawn from a study of blood T cell repertoires in COVID-19. Study context: Acute and convalescent COVID-19 samples came from the United States, Italy and Spain. PBMCs, B-cell-depleted T cells, or T cells were the source of the cDNA or gDNA that made up the material.

Authors' processing steps: Reference gene primer amplification in the assay estimated nucleated cell counts. Clones were read by immunoSEQ multiplex PCR, and TCRdb kept only the in-frame ones, dropping some. The D gene and trimming were derived from the DNA, and the V and J assignments and clone size from that table. The data hold 250,000 or so clones, with about 83% observed a single time. Specimen: peripheral blood. The clonotype originates from a man aged 30 to 45 who had recovered from COVID-19.

Written as DNA, the CDR3 is TGTGCCACAAGAGGGGGGGGCACTGAAGCTTTCTTT. It yields the protein CATRGGGTEAFF. The J gene is TRBJ1-1, the V gene TRBV6-5; the D gene is possibly TRBD1 (6 bases). V lost 10 bases, J lost 4 bases, and 13 bases lay in between. The CDR3 totals 12 residues. Germline V gives CDR1 MNHEY, CDR2 SVGAGI.